Shown below are 28 T cell receptor beta chains from a single sample sequenced in a study of blood T cells in healthy people across ages. It was with a sample-barcoded 5' primer and a J-beta primer mix that a second PCR of roughly 7 to 12 cycles was run. Each CDR3 protein gets one entry after TCRdb re-called the 5' RACE reads with MiXCR. The sample shows fewer than 2,000,000 distinct CDR3 sequences, 35% to 50% of them seen only once. Sequenced input: blood. The receptors originated from a human donor in good health.

This clonotype was observed a few times. The chain uses TRBV2 and TRBJ2-5; D possibly uses TRBD1 or TRBD2 (5 bases each). In germline, CDR1 is SNHLY, CDR2 FYNNEI. The CDR3 sequence is 14 residues long. Trimming removed 4 bases from V and 6 bases from J, with 15 bases in between. The CDR3 nucleotides read TGTGCCAGCAGTGCAGGCAGAGGGGAGAAGACCCAGTACTTC. As protein: CASSAGRGEKTQYF.

As for this clonotype: Possible read error: a much larger clone is one base away. The J gene is TRBJ1-4, the V gene TRBV20-1, with unresolved D. CDR1 is DFQATT and CDR2 is SNEGSKA in the germline V gene (reference sequence). The CDR3 has 12 amino acids. The CDR3 sequence: CSVGRVNEKQFF. The CDR3 coding sequence is TGCAGTGTAGGGAGGGTAAATGAAAAACAGTTTTTT.

A remark on this clonotype: A much larger clone lies a single base off, so this may be a read error. The CDR3 region has the DNA TGCAGTGCTAGAGATCCCCAGGGGAGTGAAAAACTGTTTTTT. It codes for CSARDPQGSEKLFF. The V call is TRBV20-1, the J call TRBJ1-4, with D possibly matching TRBD1 (6 bases). Between the trimmed V and J ends, which lost 0 bases and 7 bases, there was a span of 12 bases. Germline CDR1 is DFQATT and CDR2 is SNEGSKA (reference sequence). The CDR3 runs to 14 residues.

Only a few counts were recorded for this clonotype. This chain connects TRBV9 to TRBJ1-5; perhaps TRBD1 as D (5 bases). CDR1 and CDR2 from the germline V gene are SGDLS and YYNGEE. V shed 1 base and J shed 3 bases, with 11 bases lying between them. This CDR3 region has 15 residues. The CDR3 DNA follows: TGTGCCAGCAGCGTAACCGGGGGGGACAATCAGCCCCAGCATTTT. Translating gives CASSVTGGDNQPQHF.

The rearrangement uses TRBV5-5 and TRBJ2-7; TRBD2 agrees at 9 bases. The germline V gene encodes CDR1 SGHKS and CDR2 YYEKEE (reference sequence). V was clipped by 5 bases and J by 4 bases; unmatched bases: 7. This CDR3 region has 14 residues. Here the CDR3 DNA reads TGTGCCAGCAGGCCTCCGGGACTAGCTTACGAGCAGTACTTC. Protein sequence: CASRPPGLAYEQYF.

V gene TRBV6-6 combines with J gene TRBJ1-1; no reliable D call. CDR1 is MNHNY, CDR2 SVGAGI, per germline (reference sequence). CDR3 size: 14 residues. The germline V and J ends were trimmed by 5 bases and 0 bases, with 10 bases remaining between them. The CDR3 sequence is CASSKQQMNTEAFF. The CDR3 coding sequence is TGTGCCAGCAGTAAACAGCAAATGAACACTGAAGCTTTCTTT.

There are a few counts of this clonotype. The V gene is TRBV10-3, the J gene TRBJ1-2; D is unresolved. Germline lookup yields CDR1 ENHRY and CDR2 SYGVKD. The CDR3 contains 13 residues. V was cut by 11 bases and J by 6 bases, with 19 bases left in between. In nucleotides, the CDR3 is TGTGCCTCCGAATCGGGGAACGGGGATGGCTACACCTTC. It is translated as CASESGNGDGYTF.

V is TRBV6-2 or TRBV6-3 and J is TRBJ2-1; D not certain. Germline V gene data show CDR1 as MNHEY and CDR2 as SVGEGT. Trimming removed 7 bases from V and 0 bases from J, with 19 bases in between. The CDR3 runs 17 residues. In DNA, the CDR3 is TGTGCCAGCACACCCAGCCGTGGGCAGAGCTCCTACAATGAGCAGTTCTTC. Protein sequence: CASTPSRGQSSYNEQFF.

This clonotype was seen more than once but under ten times. V gene TRBV20-1 combines with J gene TRBJ2-5; TRBD2 matches 14 bases. The CDR3 totals 13 residues. Unmatched junction bases numbered 8, after V lost 4 bases and J lost 13 bases. Per the germline V gene, CDR1 is DFQATT and CDR2 is SNEGSKA (reference sequence). The CDR3 is CSAKRTSGGRPYF. The CDR3 DNA follows: TGCAGTGCTAAGCGGACTAGCGGGGGGAGACCGTACTTC.

This clonotype was recorded once. The chain combines TRBV4-3 with TRBJ2-5; perhaps TRBD1 as D (5 bases). The end of the DNA aligns better with TRBJ2-1, so the J call may be wrong. This CDR3 is built from 15 residues. Germline CDR1 is LGHNA and CDR2 is YSLEER. This CDR3 is CASSQDRTNQETQFF. The DNA of the CDR3 is TGCGCCAGCAGCCAAGACCGGACAAACCAAGAGACCCAGTTCTTC.

This clonotype has only a few counts. The chain employs TRBV11-2 and TRBJ2-3; unclear D gene. This CDR3 contains 16 residues. Germline CDR1 SGHAT, CDR2 FQNNGV. Trimming shortened V by 2 bases and J by 4 bases, and 16 bases separated the two germline ends. The CDR3 DNA follows: TGTGCCAGCAGCTTATATCTCTGGGAAGGCGCAGATACGCAGTATTTT. Protein sequence: CASSLYLWEGADTQYF.

The rearrangement uses TRBV28 and TRBJ2-3, with no clear D. Germline V gives CDR1 MDHEN, CDR2 SYDVKM. Trimming cost V 2 bases and J 3 bases, with 12 bases left between them. The CDR3 contains 15 residues. CDR3 nucleotides: TGTGCCAGCAGTTTAGGCGAACTGGGAACAGATACGCAGTATTTT. It codes for CASSLGELGTDTQYF. The variable domain in full, with the rest retrieved from reference TRBV28 and TRBJ2-3, is DVKVTQSSRYLVKRTGEKVFLECVQDMDHENMFWYRQDPGLGLRLIYFSYDVKMKEKGDIPEGYSVSREKKERFSLILESASTNQTSMYLCASSLGELGTDTQYFGPGTRLTVL.

Only a few counts were recorded for this clonotype. V is TRBV21-1 and J is TRBJ1-6; TRBD1 is taken as the D call from the table, unchecked against the DNA. TRBV21-1 is an annotated pseudogene. The CDR3 extends over 15 amino acids. This CDR3 reads CASSIPGQDNSPLHF. The CDR3 DNA reads TGTGCCAGCAGCATCCCGGGACAGGACAATTCACCCCTCCACTTT.

This clonotype was detected a few times. The CDR3 here is CASTQTPRGYGYTF. The CDR3 DNA reads TGCGCCAGCACCCAAACCCCTAGGGGCTATGGCTACACCTTC. This chain connects TRBV5-1 to TRBJ1-2; a possible D gene is TRBD1 (5 bases). This CDR3 has 14 residues. Germline CDR1 is SGHRS and CDR2 is YFSETQ. V gave up 6 bases and J gave up 4 bases, with 16 bases separating them.

The rearrangement links TRBV5-6 to TRBJ1-4, with D tentatively TRBD1 (5 bases). V dropped 2 bases and J dropped 8 bases, with 13 bases sitting between them. The CDR3 runs to 14 residues. Germline CDR1 reads SGHDT; CDR2 reads YYEEEE. For the CDR3, the DNA is TGTGCCAGCAGCTTCGGGGCGCTGGGCGAAAAACTGTTTTTT. Protein product: CASSFGALGEKLFF.

This chain connects TRBV7-2 to TRBJ2-3; TRBD1 aligns across 11 bases. Looked up from germline, CDR1 is SGHTA and CDR2 is FQGNSA. The CDR3 length is 15 residues. Unmatched junction bases numbered 6, after V lost 4 bases and J lost 6 bases. CDR3 DNA: TGTGCCAGCAGCTCCATGGGACAGGGGGTGGATACGCAGTATTTT. It encodes CASSSMGQGVDTQYF.

This clonotype was counted many times. The junction departs from germline at one end; a sequencing error may be responsible. The V call is TRBV5-1, the J call TRBJ1-5, with D perhaps matching TRBD1 (6 bases). The CDR3 runs 14 residues. From germline, CDR1 is SGHRS and CDR2 YFSETQ. This chain's CDR3 is CASSLGQSNQPQHF. CDR3 coding DNA: TGTGCCAGCAGCTTAGGACAGTCCAATCAGCCCCAGCATTTT.

In its sample, this clonotype was seen many times. The J gene is TRBJ2-1, the V gene TRBV5-6, with no clear D. CDR3 length equals 12 residues. Germline V gene data show CDR1 as SGHDT and CDR2 as YYEEEE. Trimming removed 0 bases at V and 7 bases at J, with 5 bases between. DNA of the CDR3: TGTGCCAGCAGCTTGGCCACAAATGAGCAGTTCTTC. This gives the protein CASSLATNEQFF.

This clonotype was observed many times. V is TRBV29-1 and J is TRBJ2-3; D uncertain. Trimming left V 1 base short and J 2 bases short, with 7 bases between. The CDR3 runs to 13 residues. Germline lookup yields CDR1 SQVTM and CDR2 ANQGSEA. The CDR3 here is CSVEGRHTDTQYF. CDR3 bases: TGCAGCGTTGAAGGACGGCACACAGATACGCAGTATTTT.

The chain links TRBV7-3 to TRBJ2-3; D unclear. CDR1 and CDR2 (germline): SGHTA, FQGTGA. Trimming cost V 5 bases and J 7 bases, with 13 bases left between them. The CDR3 loop spans 13 amino acids. DNA of the CDR3: TGTGCCAGCAGCGAAAACGTGGGAAATACGCAGTATTTT. This codes for CASSENVGNTQYF.

This clonotype was recorded a few times. The chain links TRBV4-2 to TRBJ2-7, with D perhaps matching TRBD1 (5 bases). Trimming shortened V by 1 base and J by 3 bases, and 13 bases separated the two germline ends. Per germline, CDR1 LGHNA and CDR2 YNFKEQ. The CDR3 runs to 15 residues. The CDR3 DNA reads TGTGCCAGCAGCCAAGCCCACGGGCAGGGCTACGAGCAGTACTTC. This codes for CASSQAHGQGYEQYF.

This clonotype has a handful of counts. The V call is TRBV20-1, the J call TRBJ2-1; possible D gene TRBD2, 7 bases. Germline CDR1 DFQATT, CDR2 SNEGSKA (reference sequence). V was shortened by 6 bases and J by 1 base, with 13 bases between the two germline ends. This CDR3 region has 14 residues. The CDR3 region is CSALGGPSYNEQFF. Written as DNA, the CDR3 is TGCAGTGCCCTGGGGGGGCCGTCCTACAATGAGCAGTTCTTC.

The chain uses TRBV7-9 and TRBJ1-2; 9 bases are shared with TRBD1. Germline CDR1 reads SEHNR; CDR2 reads FQNEAQ (reference sequence). The CDR3 runs 14 residues. V lost 4 bases and J lost 6; bases outside the gene matches: 6. The CDR3 DNA follows: TGTGCCAGCAGCTCGATAACAGGGGGCGATGGCTACACCTTC. This translates into CASSSITGGDGYTF.

This clonotype was recorded only once. The chain couples TRBV20-1 to TRBJ1-4; a possible D gene is TRBD1 (6 bases). The germline gives CDR1 DFQATT, CDR2 SNEGSKA (reference sequence). The CDR3 loop spans 16 amino acids. The V end was cut by 5 bases, the J end by 2 bases, with 18 bases between. The CDR3, as DNA: TGCAGTGCTCCCCCTTGGGTGGGGGCGACTAATGAAAAACTGTTTTTT. It specifies CSAPPWVGATNEKLFF.

The chain joins TRBV6-2 or TRBV6-3 to TRBJ1-5; 10 bases are a match to TRBD1. The CDR3 length is 14 residues. Germline CDR1 reads MNHEY; CDR2 reads SVGEGT. V lost 5 bases, J lost 9 bases, and 7 bases stayed unmatched. The CDR3 bases are TGTGCCAGCAGTAACCGGGACAGGGGATTGCCCCAGCATTTT. Protein: CASSNRDRGLPQHF.

This chain links TRBV29-1 with TRBJ2-7; 9 nucleotides align to TRBD1. V gave up 4 bases and J gave up 4 bases; unmatched junction bases: 5. The germline V gene has CDR1 SQVTM and CDR2 ANQGSEA. There are 13 residues in the CDR3. In DNA form, the CDR3 reads TGCAGCGTTGGGACAGGGGAAGTTTACGAGCAGTACTTC. It codes for CSVGTGEVYEQYF.

V and J are TRBV29-1 and TRBJ2-3, with D tentatively TRBD1 (6 bases). Trimming pared 5 bases from V and 0 bases from J, leaving 9 bases between. The CDR3 consists of 13 residues. Germline CDR1 SQVTM, CDR2 ANQGSEA. The CDR3 sequence is CSVKTGSTDTQYF. CDR3 sequence (DNA): TGCAGCGTTAAGACAGGCAGCACAGATACGCAGTATTTT.

This clonotype was counted between two and nine times. The chain links TRBV6-2 or TRBV6-3 to TRBJ1-5, with 7 bases aligning to TRBD1. The CDR3 loop spans 14 amino acids. Trimming removed 2 bases from V and 4 bases from J; junction bases left unmatched: 2. The germline gives CDR1 MNHEY, CDR2 SVGEGT. Here the CDR3 DNA reads TGTGCCAGCAGTTACCGGGGACAGAATCAGCCCCAGCATTTT. The encoded protein is CASSYRGQNQPQHF.